The present T cell receptor beta chain was sequenced within a study of blood T cell repertoires in COVID-19 (dated by TCRdb to 2020 to 2022). About the study as a whole: Collaborator samples came from the United States, Italy and Spain and covered acute and convalescent phases of COVID-19. Subjects who had been exposed to COVID-19, were actively infected with it, or had recovered from it provided the deeply sampled blood TCRbeta repertoires that made up the dataset. The repertoires were released in a freely available public database intended as a resource for research on the immune response to SARS-CoV-2. The samples were drawn from two sources: the first 160 participants of the ongoing ImmuneRACE study, and fewer than 1,500 subjects contributed by 6 global collaborators. The material from the prospective study consisted of cDNA or gDNA derived from T cells, B-cell-depleted T cells, or PBMCs. Nearly every sample came with metadata listing a de-identified subject ID, COVID-19 status, age in years and sex. Where available, HLA class I and class II types were taken from metadata supplied by the sample provider and were not determined by assay-based typing.

The germline V end is reduced by 0 bases and the J end by 4 bases; junction bases left unmatched: 3. From the cysteine through the phenylalanine, the CDR3 covers 14 amino acids. Only the CDR3 portion is preserved as DNA: 42 bases, with reading frame beginning at the first base. The germline V gene yields SGHRS for CDR1 and YFSETQ for CDR2. About this clone itself: Its antigen target is currently unknown. No quality values exist for individual bases; no much larger clone is one base distant.

TCRbeta CDR3 regions were amplified from genomic DNA using the immunoSEQ Assay, a bias-controlled multiplex PCR. The original methods were these. Within the assay, amplification of reference gene primers was used to estimate how many nucleated cells each sample contained. To quantify the absolute abundance of each unique TCRbeta CDR3 rearrangement, sequence reads were collapsed and filtered. Productive Simpson clonality was computed per sample as the square root of Simpson's diversity index over productive rearrangements. TCRdb mirrors the immuneACCESS table, restricted to in-frame sequences. Some clones are absent from its copies; in checked studies, under half trace to an unresolved V gene, and the reason for the others is unknown. V, J and clone size reflect that table, while D and trimming were determined from the DNA. The sample table shows about 400,000 clones, and about 89% are seen once. Roughly 4% of the sample belongs to the ten largest clones.

Collaborating institutions collected whole blood in K2EDTA tubes following their own protocols. For TCRbeta analysis, collaborators shipped samples in one of three forms: frozen whole blood, isolated PBMCs, or DNA extracted from either of those sample types. Overall results and qualifications from the work: The amount of clinical and demographic metadata varied by source and participant and was provided uncurated.

The rearranged chain carries TRBV5-1 and TRBJ2-7, and TRBD1 aligns with 8 junction nucleotides. The source of this sequence is a woman aged 25 to 39 with acute or convalescent COVID-19. Source material: peripheral blood. The CDR3: CASSLGDRGYEQYF. The DNA reads TGCGCCAGCAGCTTGGGTGACAGGGGATACGAGCAGTACTTC.